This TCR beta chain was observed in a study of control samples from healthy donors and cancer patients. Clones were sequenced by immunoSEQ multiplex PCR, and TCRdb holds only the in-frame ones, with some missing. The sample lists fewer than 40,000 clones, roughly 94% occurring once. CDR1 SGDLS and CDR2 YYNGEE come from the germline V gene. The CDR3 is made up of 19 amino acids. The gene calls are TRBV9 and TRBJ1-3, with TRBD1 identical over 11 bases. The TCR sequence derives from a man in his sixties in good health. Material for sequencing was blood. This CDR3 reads CPTSVSGTGGDSSGNTIYF. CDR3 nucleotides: TGTCCCACCAGCGTATCCGGGACAGGGGGGGATAGCTCTGGAAACACCATATATTTT.